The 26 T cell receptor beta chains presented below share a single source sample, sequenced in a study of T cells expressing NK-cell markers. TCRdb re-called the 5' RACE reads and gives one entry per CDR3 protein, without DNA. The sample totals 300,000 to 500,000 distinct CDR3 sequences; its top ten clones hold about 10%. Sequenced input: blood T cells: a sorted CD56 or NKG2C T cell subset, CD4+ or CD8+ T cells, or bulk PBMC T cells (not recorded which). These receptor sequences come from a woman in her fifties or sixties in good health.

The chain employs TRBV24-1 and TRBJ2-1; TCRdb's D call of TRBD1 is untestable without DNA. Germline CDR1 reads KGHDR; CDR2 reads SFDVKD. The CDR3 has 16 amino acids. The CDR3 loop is CATSDPVAGLRNEQFF.

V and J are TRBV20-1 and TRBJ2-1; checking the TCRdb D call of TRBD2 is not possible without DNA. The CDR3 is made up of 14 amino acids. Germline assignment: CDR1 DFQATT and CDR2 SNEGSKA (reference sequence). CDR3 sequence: CSAQTSGRRNEQFF.

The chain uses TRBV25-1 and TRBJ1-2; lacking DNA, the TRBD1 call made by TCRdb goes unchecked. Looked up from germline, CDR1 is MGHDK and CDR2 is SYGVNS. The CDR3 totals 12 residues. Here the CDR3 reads CASSGTGYGYTF.

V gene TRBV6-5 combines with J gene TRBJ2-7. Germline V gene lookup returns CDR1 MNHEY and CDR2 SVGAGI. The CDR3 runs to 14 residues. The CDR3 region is CASSYTGSAYEQYF.

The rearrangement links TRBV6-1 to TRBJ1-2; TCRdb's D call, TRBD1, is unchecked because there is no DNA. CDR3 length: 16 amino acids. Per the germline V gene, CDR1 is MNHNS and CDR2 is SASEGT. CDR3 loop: CASSARDTITNSGYTF.

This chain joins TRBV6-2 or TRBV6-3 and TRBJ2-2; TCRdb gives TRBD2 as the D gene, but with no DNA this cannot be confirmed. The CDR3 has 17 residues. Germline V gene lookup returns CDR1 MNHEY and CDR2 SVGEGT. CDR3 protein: CASSYGSGRWNTGELFF.

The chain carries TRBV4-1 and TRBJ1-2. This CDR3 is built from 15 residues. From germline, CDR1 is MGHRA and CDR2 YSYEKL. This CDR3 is CASSQDGQVHYGYTF.

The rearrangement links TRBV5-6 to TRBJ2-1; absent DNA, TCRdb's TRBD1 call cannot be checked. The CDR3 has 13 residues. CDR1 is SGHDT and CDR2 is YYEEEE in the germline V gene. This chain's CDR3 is CASLTPGIGEQFF.

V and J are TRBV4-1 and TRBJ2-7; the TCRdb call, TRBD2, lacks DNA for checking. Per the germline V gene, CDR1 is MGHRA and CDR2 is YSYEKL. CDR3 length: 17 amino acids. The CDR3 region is CASSPMLLGEGSNEQYF.

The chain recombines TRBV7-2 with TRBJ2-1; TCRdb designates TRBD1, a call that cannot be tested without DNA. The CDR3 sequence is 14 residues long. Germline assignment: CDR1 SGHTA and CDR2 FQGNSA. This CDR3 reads CASSLGLSKGEQFF.

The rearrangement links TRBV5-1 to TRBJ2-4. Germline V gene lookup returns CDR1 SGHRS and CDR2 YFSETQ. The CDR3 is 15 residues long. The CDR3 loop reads CASSSQDGAKNIQYF.

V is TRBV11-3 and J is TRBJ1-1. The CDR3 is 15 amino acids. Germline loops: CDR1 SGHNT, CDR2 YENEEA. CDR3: CASSLGALRNTEAFF.

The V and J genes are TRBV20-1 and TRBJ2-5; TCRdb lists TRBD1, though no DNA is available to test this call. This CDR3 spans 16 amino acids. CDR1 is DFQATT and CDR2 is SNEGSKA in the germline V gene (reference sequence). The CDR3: CSATPPGPRGAETQYF.

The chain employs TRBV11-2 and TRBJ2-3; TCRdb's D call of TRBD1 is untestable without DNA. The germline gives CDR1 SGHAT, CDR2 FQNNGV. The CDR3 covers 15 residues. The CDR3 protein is CASSPLRGRTDTQYF.

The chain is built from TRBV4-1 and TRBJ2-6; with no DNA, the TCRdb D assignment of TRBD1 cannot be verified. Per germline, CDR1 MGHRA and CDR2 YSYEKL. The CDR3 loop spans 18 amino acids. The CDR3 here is CASSQGSGRGAGANVLTF.

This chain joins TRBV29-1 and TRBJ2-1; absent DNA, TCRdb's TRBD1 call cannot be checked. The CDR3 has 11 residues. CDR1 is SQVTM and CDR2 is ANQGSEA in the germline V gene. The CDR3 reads CSVFSGGEQFF.

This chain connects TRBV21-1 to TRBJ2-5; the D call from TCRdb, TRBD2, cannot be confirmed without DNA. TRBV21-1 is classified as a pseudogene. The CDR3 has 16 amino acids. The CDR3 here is CASSTPTSGAQETQYF.

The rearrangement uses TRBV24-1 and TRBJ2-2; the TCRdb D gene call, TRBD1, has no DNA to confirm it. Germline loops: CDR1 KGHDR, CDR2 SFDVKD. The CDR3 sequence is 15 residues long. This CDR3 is CATSDTGILTGELFF.

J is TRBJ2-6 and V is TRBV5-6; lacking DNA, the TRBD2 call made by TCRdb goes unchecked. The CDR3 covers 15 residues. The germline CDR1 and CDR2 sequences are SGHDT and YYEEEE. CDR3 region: CASSLRAAGANVLTF.

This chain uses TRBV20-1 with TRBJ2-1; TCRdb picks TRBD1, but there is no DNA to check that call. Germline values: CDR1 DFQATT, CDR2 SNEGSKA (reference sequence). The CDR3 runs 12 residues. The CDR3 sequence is CSALAPGDQQFF.

CDR3 in amino acids: CSVAGTANEKLFF. This sequence joins TRBV29-1 and TRBJ1-4; without DNA, the TCRdb call of TRBD1 cannot be checked. This CDR3 spans 13 amino acids. Germline lookup yields CDR1 SQVTM and CDR2 ANQGSEA.

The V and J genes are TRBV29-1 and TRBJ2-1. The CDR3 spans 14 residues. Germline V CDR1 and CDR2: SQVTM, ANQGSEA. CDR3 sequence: CSVESGWGYNEQFF.

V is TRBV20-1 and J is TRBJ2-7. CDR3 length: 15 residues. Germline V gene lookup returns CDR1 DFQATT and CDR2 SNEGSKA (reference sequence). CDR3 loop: CSAPNAGQGIHEQYF.

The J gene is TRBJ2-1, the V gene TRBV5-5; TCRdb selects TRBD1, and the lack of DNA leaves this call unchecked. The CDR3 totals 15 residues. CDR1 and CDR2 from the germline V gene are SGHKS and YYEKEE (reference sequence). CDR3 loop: CASSLGGKRDNEQFF.

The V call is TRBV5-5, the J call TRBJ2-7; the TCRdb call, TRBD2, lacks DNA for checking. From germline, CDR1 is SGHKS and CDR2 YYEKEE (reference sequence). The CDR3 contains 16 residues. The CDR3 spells CASRHGLAGLSYEQYF.

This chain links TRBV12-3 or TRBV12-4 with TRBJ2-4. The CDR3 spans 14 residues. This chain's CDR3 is CASSLAAAKNIQYF.